This TCR beta chain was obtained from a study of PD-1 blockade in classical Hodgkin lymphoma. Study results and limitations: Those achieving complete response showed baseline diversity like newly diagnosed patients.

A note on this clone: Its matching antigen is unknown.

Every patient relapsed after autologous stem cell transplantation, and brentuximab vedotin exposure varied. The authors enriched CD8+ T cells from thawed PBMCs via magnetic negative selection. The CDR3 length is 14 residues. CDR1 is MNHEY, CDR2 SMNVEV, per germline (reference sequence). The method was immunoSEQ multiplex PCR; TCRdb's version includes in-frame clones alone and lacks a portion of them. The data contain 10,000 to 15,000 clones, 65% to 80% of them singletons. The chain has TRBV27 and TRBJ2-5; D uncertain. The J call may be mistaken, given a closer DNA end match to TRBJ2-7. The source of this sequence is a human donor with classical Hodgkin lymphoma. This material consisted of CD8+ T cells from blood, taken at baseline. The CDR3 DNA sequence: TGTGCCAGCAGCCTTTACGAGACATTGGGCGAGCAGTACTTC. Amino acid sequence: CASSLYETLGEQYF.